This TCR beta chain was profiled in a study of T cell responses to AZD1222 COVID-19 vaccine. Study findings and constraints: Donors were mostly white British, more females; clonal diversity possibly underestimated. With two AZD1222 doses given, Spike-specific TCR breadth and depth both rose.

As regards this clone: What it binds is not known. Other nucleotide sequences from this sample produce the same CDR3.

The CDR3 totals 14 residues. Trimming left V 5 bases short and J 1 base short, with 11 bases between. Germline-derived CDR1 and CDR2 are SEHNR and FQNEAQ (reference sequence). Only in-frame clones appear in the TCRdb table, and some are missing; sequencing was by immunoSEQ multiplex PCR. This table has around 99,000 clones, roughly 90% appearing once. The rearrangement joins TRBV7-9 to TRBJ1-1, with D unclear. This material consisted of peripheral blood, taken on day 0 of MenACWY control vaccination. This receptor was taken from an adult in good health. DNA for the CDR3: TGTGCCAGCAGCCCCCCCTCCGGGAACACTGAAGCTTTCTTT. Translated, it gives CASSPPSGNTEAFF.